A single sample is the source of the 4 T cell receptor beta chains below, sequenced in a study of blood T cell repertoires in COVID-19. The method was immunoSEQ multiplex PCR; TCRdb's version includes in-frame clones alone and lacks a portion of them. The sample yields 190,000 or so clones, roughly 86% seen once. Material: peripheral blood. These receptors were collected from a woman aged 30 to 39 with active or convalescent COVID-19.

This chain connects TRBV19 to TRBJ1-6, with 9 bases fitting TRBD1. The CDR3 length is 17 residues. Per the germline V gene, CDR1 is LNHDA and CDR2 is SQIVND (reference sequence). With 7 bases clipped from V and 9 bases from J, the junction kept 16 bases outside the gene matches. Here the CDR3 reads CASKPGGRDREGSPLHF. The CDR3 DNA follows: TGTGCCAGTAAACCAGGGGGACGGGACAGGGAAGGTTCACCCCTCCACTTT. The complete variable domain, with remaining parts taken from reference TRBV19 and TRBJ1-6, reads DGGITQSPKYLFRKEGQNVTLSCEQNLNHDAMYWYRQDPGQGLRLIYYSQIVNDFQKGDIAEGYSVSREKKESFPLTVTSAQKNPTAFYLCASKPGGRDREGSPLHFGNGTRLTVT.

CDR3 loop: CASSPRTIEAFF. CDR3 in DNA: TGTGCCAGCAGCCCCCGGACTATTGAAGCTTTCTTT. The chain combines TRBV13 with TRBJ1-1; the D is unclear. The V end was cut by 5 bases, the J end by 7 bases, with 11 bases between. Germline CDR1 is PRHDT and CDR2 is FYEKMQ (reference sequence). This CDR3 contains 12 residues.

The rearrangement joins TRBV5-4 to TRBJ2-7; D not resolved. The CDR3 totals 14 residues. Trimming removed 0 bases at V and 2 bases at J, with 9 bases between. Germline V gene data show CDR1 as SGHNT and CDR2 as YYREEE (reference sequence). The DNA for the CDR3 is TGTGCCAGCAGCTTGGGCGGCAGTACCTACGAGCAGTACTTC. It yields the protein CASSLGGSTYEQYF.

This chain connects TRBV20-1 to TRBJ2-3; 7 positions match TRBD2. Germline loops: CDR1 DFQATT, CDR2 SNEGSKA (reference sequence). The CDR3 is made up of 15 amino acids. J gave up 4 bases and V 3 bases, and 10 bases lay outside the gene matches. CDR3 region: CSASLVAGYSDTQYF. The CDR3 DNA reads as TGCAGTGCTAGTCTGGTAGCGGGTTACTCAGATACGCAGTATTTT.